Below, 26 T cell receptor beta chains from the same sample are listed, as sequenced in a study of shared clonotypes between healthy human individuals. Terminally differentiated effector memory CD45RA+ cells were left out of the naive CD8 fraction, which was CD45RO-negative and positively selected for CCR7. Assay: immunoSEQ multiplex PCR; the TCRdb copy retains only in-frame clones and omits some. The sample comprises roughly 570,000 clones, roughly 98% of which are singletons, and more than 0.3% rests with the top ten. Sequencing input: naive CD8+ T cells sorted from blood. Receptors originate from a young man in good health.

Comment on this clone: Other DNA sequences of this sample code for an identical CDR3. The chain carries TRBV7-9 and TRBJ2-7; D is perhaps TRBD2 (6 bases). The CDR3 extends over 14 amino acids. Trimming stripped 5 bases from V and 1 base from J, with 12 bases between. Germline V gives CDR1 SEHNR, CDR2 FQNEAQ (reference sequence). Here the CDR3 reads CASSHRDSSYEQYF. The CDR3 DNA reads as TGTGCCAGCAGCCACCGGGACTCGTCCTACGAGCAGTACTTC. Variable domain in full (rest from reference TRBV7-9 and TRBJ2-7): DTGVSQNPRHKITKRGQNVTFRCDPISEHNRLYWYRQTLGQGPEFLTYFQNEAQLEKSRLLSDRFSAERPKGSFSTLEIQRTEQGDSAMYLCASSHRDSSYEQYFGPGTRLTVT.

The genes are TRBV27 and TRBJ1-2, with TRBD1 matching over 7 bases. Unmatched junction bases numbered 1, after V lost 6 bases and J lost 0 bases. The CDR3 extends over 13 amino acids. Germline CDR1 reads MNHEY; CDR2 reads SMNVEV (reference sequence). CDR3 sequence (DNA): TGTGCCAGCAGCACAGGGGCTAACTATGGCTACACCTTC. Protein sequence: CASSTGANYGYTF.

The chain joins TRBV18 to TRBJ2-2; D is ambiguous. Germline V lookup: CDR1 KGHSH, CDR2 LQKENI. The V and J ends lost 4 bases and 2 bases respectively, with 11 bases between them. The CDR3 length is 15 residues. The CDR3 DNA follows: TGTGCCAGCTCACGACCGGGCCTCAACACCGGGGAGCTGTTTTTT. Translating it yields CASSRPGLNTGELFF.

The V and J genes are TRBV6-5 and TRBJ2-1, with TRBD1 matching over 9 bases. The CDR3 totals 14 residues. Germline trimming cut 2 bases from V and 7 bases from J; bases unmatched to any gene: 3. Germline V CDR1 and CDR2: MNHEY, SVGAGI. The CDR3 region is CASSYRTGENEQFF. CDR3 coding DNA: TGTGCCAGCAGTTACCGGACAGGGGAGAATGAGCAGTTCTTC.

The rearrangement joins TRBV7-9 to TRBJ2-7; D unresolved. Germline lookup yields CDR1 SEHNR and CDR2 FQNEAQ (reference sequence). This CDR3 spans 12 amino acids. The V end lost 8 bases, the J end lost 3 bases, and 11 bases lay between the germline ends. CDR3: CASGVGDYEQYF. CDR3 bases: TGTGCCAGCGGGGTTGGAGACTACGAGCAGTACTTC.

The J gene is TRBJ2-7, the V gene TRBV29-1; TRBD2 is a possible D gene (6 bases). The V end lost 6 bases, the J end lost 0 bases, and 15 bases lay between the germline ends. The CDR3 spans 14 residues. CDR1 and CDR2 (germline): SQVTM, ANQGSEA. The CDR3 spells CSVRGTESSYEQYF. The CDR3 nucleotides read TGCAGCGTCCGCGGGACCGAGAGCTCCTACGAGCAGTACTTC.

CDR3 sequence (DNA): TGTGCCAGCAGTTACTCGATCGAGGTAAACACTGAAGCTTTCTTT. Encoded protein: CASSYSIEVNTEAFF. The chain is built from TRBV6-6 and TRBJ1-1; D remains unclear. The V end was cut by 0 bases, the J end by 2 bases, with 10 bases between. The CDR3 has 15 residues. The germline gives CDR1 MNHNY, CDR2 SVGAGI (reference sequence).

The J gene is TRBJ1-2, the V gene TRBV2; no clear D. The CDR3 length is 14 residues. Trimming left V 1 base short and J 4 bases short, with 10 bases between. Germline CDR1 SNHLY, CDR2 FYNNEI. CDR3 protein: CASSEGPAVYGYTF. The CDR3 bases are TGTGCCAGCAGTGAAGGCCCAGCGGTCTATGGCTACACCTTC.

This rearrangement joins TRBV5-4 to TRBJ1-1; D unresolved. This CDR3 contains 16 residues. CDR1 and CDR2 from the germline V gene are SGHNT and YYREEE (reference sequence). The germline V and J ends were trimmed by 0 bases and 10 bases, with 22 bases remaining between them. CDR3 DNA: TGTGCCAGCAGCTTGGCGGGATCCAGGTACGTGAATGGAGCTTTCTTT. Its translation: CASSLAGSRYVNGAFF.

V and J are TRBV30 and TRBJ2-7; the D is unclear. The germline gives CDR1 GTSNPN, CDR2 SVGIG (reference sequence). V was cut by 2 bases and J by 4 bases, with 6 bases left in between. This CDR3 is built from 11 residues. The DNA of the CDR3 is TGTGCCTGGAGTCAAGGGTACGAGCAGTACTTC. Protein product: CAWSQGYEQYF.

CDR3 nucleotides: TGTGCCAGCAGCCCTGACGACAGGCTCAATCAGCCCCAGCATTTT. Its translation is CASSPDDRLNQPQHF. The chain combines TRBV9 with TRBJ1-5; tentative D call: TRBD1 (6 bases). Germline V gives CDR1 SGDLS, CDR2 YYNGEE. Trimming stripped 4 bases from V and 3 bases from J, with 14 bases between. The CDR3 extends over 15 amino acids.

The rearrangement joins TRBV4-1 to TRBJ2-1, with D possibly being TRBD2 (5 bases). V was clipped by 0 bases and J by 8 bases, with 14 bases between them. The germline V gene has CDR1 MGHRA and CDR2 YSYEKL. CDR3 length: 15 residues. The CDR3 sequence is CASSQEKGNSDEQFF. The CDR3 DNA reads as TGCGCCAGCAGCCAAGAGAAAGGGAATAGCGATGAGCAGTTCTTC.

The chain is built from TRBV18 and TRBJ2-3, with 9 bases lining up with TRBD2. The CDR3 spans 15 residues. Germline CDR1 and CDR2: KGHSH and LQKENI. J was trimmed by 4 bases and V by 0 bases; bases with no gene match: 2. The CDR3, as DNA: TGTGCCAGCTCACCACCGGCGGGAGGGGCAGATACGCAGTATTTT. It specifies CASSPPAGGADTQYF.

This clone was detected once. The CDR3, as DNA: TGTGCCAGCGGTGAACTGCGAGGGAATGAGCAGTTCTTC. Translation gives CASGELRGNEQFF. The rearrangement uses TRBV27 and TRBJ2-1; maybe TRBD2 (5 bases). This CDR3 comprises 13 residues. The V end was cut by 8 bases, the J end by 7 bases, with 15 bases between. Germline-derived CDR1 and CDR2 are MNHEY and SMNVEV (reference sequence).

The V call is TRBV7-9, the J call TRBJ2-1; D uncertain. V lost 1 base and J 6 bases, leaving 4 bases between the germline ends. Germline CDR1 and CDR2: SEHNR and FQNEAQ (reference sequence). This CDR3 comprises 12 residues. Written as DNA, the CDR3 is TGTGCCAGCAGCTTAGTAGTCAATGAGCAGTTCTTC. Translating it yields CASSLVVNEQFF.

V and J are TRBV7-2 and TRBJ2-7, with TRBD2 identical over 11 bases. CDR3 length: 16 amino acids. V dropped 0 bases and J dropped 2; count of bases not matched to a gene: 3. CDR1 SGHTA and CDR2 FQGNSA come from the germline V gene. CDR3 loop: CASSLAGGLAAYEQYF. CDR3 coding DNA: TGTGCCAGCAGCTTAGCGGGGGGACTAGCGGCCTACGAGCAGTACTTC.

V and J are TRBV11-2 and TRBJ1-2; D is ambiguous. V was clipped by 2 bases and J by 1 base, with 14 bases between them. Germline CDR1 is SGHAT and CDR2 is FQNNGV. The CDR3 runs to 16 residues. The CDR3: CASSLYAAELNYGYTF. In DNA form, the CDR3 reads TGTGCCAGCAGCTTATACGCGGCAGAACTTAACTATGGCTACACCTTC.

The V and J genes are TRBV7-7 and TRBJ2-1, with 9 bases lining up with TRBD1. Germline assignment: CDR1 SSHAT and CDR2 FNYEAQ (reference sequence). V was pared by 0 bases and J by 7 bases, with 4 bases of the junction left unmatched. The CDR3 is 15 residues long. Here the CDR3 DNA reads TGTGCCAGCAGCTTAGCACAGGGGGCTAAGAATGAGCAGTTCTTC. It codes for CASSLAQGAKNEQFF.

J is TRBJ1-4 and V is TRBV9; D gene unclear. This CDR3 is 14 amino acids long. The ends were cut back, 3 bases at V and 4 bases at J, with 10 bases in the middle. Germline V lookup: CDR1 SGDLS, CDR2 YYNGEE. CDR3 DNA sequence: TGTGCCAGCAGCGCACCGGCAGTTAATGAAAAACTGTTTTTT. It specifies CASSAPAVNEKLFF.

The chain uses TRBV29-1 and TRBJ2-2; TRBD2 agrees at 7 bases. Germline V gives CDR1 SQVTM, CDR2 ANQGSEA. The length of the CDR3 is 13 residues. V shed 5 bases and J 4 bases; nucleotides not matched to a gene: 4. Written as DNA, the CDR3 is TGCAGCGTTCTGGGGGGGTCCACCGGGGAGCTGTTTTTT. Protein sequence: CSVLGGSTGELFF.

This rearrangement joins TRBV7-3 to TRBJ2-1; TRBD2 matches 11 bases. The CDR3 spans 16 residues. Unmatched junction bases numbered 14, after V lost 4 bases and J lost 12 bases. The V gene's germline CDR1 is SGHTA and CDR2 FQGTGA. Here the CDR3 reads CASSSLRQLAGVAQFF. DNA of the CDR3: TGTGCCAGCAGCTCCTTACGGCAACTAGCGGGAGTCGCGCAGTTCTTC.

The rearrangement joins TRBV19 to TRBJ2-7, with TRBD2 matching over 12 bases. V gave up 5 bases and J gave up 1 base; unmatched junction bases: 3. Germline V CDR1 and CDR2: LNHDA, SQIVND (reference sequence). There are 15 residues in the CDR3. This chain's CDR3 is CASSPTSGRSYEQYF. The CDR3 DNA reads TGTGCCAGTAGTCCTACTAGCGGGAGGTCCTACGAGCAGTACTTC.

The chain couples TRBV19 to TRBJ1-3, with TRBD1 identical over 8 bases. This CDR3 has 16 residues. Germline V lookup: CDR1 LNHDA, CDR2 SQIVND (reference sequence). V shed 5 bases, J shed 3 bases, and the junction held 9 bases outside the gene matches. The DNA for the CDR3 is TGTGCCAGTAGTGCACTGCCCAGGGGGCATGGAAACACCATATATTTT. It codes for CASSALPRGHGNTIYF. The full variable domain, rest sourced from reference TRBV19 and TRBJ1-3, is DGGITQSPKYLFRKEGQNVTLSCEQNLNHDAMYWYRQDPGQGLRLIYYSQIVNDFQKGDIAEGYSVSREKKESFPLTVTSAQKNPTAFYLCASSALPRGHGNTIYFGEGSWLTVV.

This chain uses TRBV4-3 with TRBJ2-1; 7 bases fit TRBD1. The CDR3 is 14 residues long. Germline V gene sequence: CDR1 LGHNA, CDR2 YSLEER. V lost 0 bases, J lost 6 bases, and 2 bases stayed unmatched. This CDR3 reads CASSQDAGGNEQFF. The CDR3 nucleotides are TGCGCCAGCAGCCAAGATGCAGGGGGCAATGAGCAGTTCTTC.

The chain is built from TRBV6-5 and TRBJ2-5; TRBD1 is a possible D gene (6 bases). The V gene lost 3 bases and the J gene lost 5 bases, with 10 bases spanning the gap. The CDR3 contains 13 residues. Germline assignment: CDR1 MNHEY and CDR2 SVGAGI. CDR3 sequence (DNA): TGTGCCAGCAGTTATACAGGGTACGAGACCCAGTACTTC. Its protein is CASSYTGYETQYF.

The chain employs TRBV10-2 and TRBJ2-1; a weak D match, TRBD2 (5 bases). Germline loops: CDR1 WSHSY, CDR2 SAAADI. CDR3 size: 14 residues. Trimming cost V 2 bases and J 8 bases, with 13 bases left between them. The CDR3 sequence is CASSEVEGRHEQFF. For the CDR3, the DNA is TGCGCCAGCAGTGAGGTCGAGGGTAGGCATGAGCAGTTCTTC.